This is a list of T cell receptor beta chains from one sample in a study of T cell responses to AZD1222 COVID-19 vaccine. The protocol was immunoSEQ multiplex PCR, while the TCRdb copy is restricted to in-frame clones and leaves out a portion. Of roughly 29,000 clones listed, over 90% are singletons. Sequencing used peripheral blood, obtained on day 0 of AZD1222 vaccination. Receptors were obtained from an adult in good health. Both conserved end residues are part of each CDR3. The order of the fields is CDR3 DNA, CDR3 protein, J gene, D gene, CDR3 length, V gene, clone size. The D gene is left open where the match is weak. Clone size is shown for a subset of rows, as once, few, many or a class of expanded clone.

DNA: TGCGCCAGCAGCTTGAATCTAGCGGGGGGCTTAGCCAAAAACATTCAGTACTTC; CDR3: CASSLNLAGGLAKNIQYF; J: TRBJ2-4; D: TRBD2; length: 18; V: TRBV5-1; size: -
DNA: TGTGCCAGCAGTTTGTCGACTAGCAGGAACACCGGGGAGCTGTTTTTT; CDR3: CASSLSTSRNTGELFF; J: TRBJ2-2; D: TRBD2; length: 16; V: TRBV6-5; size: -
DNA: TGTGCCAGCAGTTACTCGAAACCCGCTAGTCTCTCCTACAATGAGCAGTTCTTC; CDR3: CASSYSKPASLSYNEQFF; J: TRBJ2-1; D: -; length: 18; V: TRBV6-2/TRBV6-3; size: -
DNA: TGTGCCAGCGGGGGACTAGCGGGAGTAGGAGAGCAGTTCTTC; CDR3: CASGGLAGVGEQFF; J: TRBJ2-1; D: TRBD2; length: 14; V: TRBV6-4; size: -
DNA: TGTGCCAGCAGCACCGCGCGGGGGGGCCTCAATGAGCAGTTCTTC; CDR3: CASSTARGGLNEQFF; J: TRBJ2-1; D: TRBD2; length: 15; V: TRBV5-6; size: few
DNA: TGCGCCAGCAGGGGTGGAGGTAGCGCTAGCACAGATACGCAGTATTTT; CDR3: CASRGGGSASTDTQYF; J: TRBJ2-3; D: -; length: 16; V: TRBV5-1; size: -
DNA: TGTGCCAGCAGCCTCTTCTCTGGGGCCAACGTCCTGACTTTC; CDR3: CASSLFSGANVLTF; J: TRBJ2-6; D: -; length: 14; V: TRBV6-5; size: -
DNA: TGTGCCAGCAGTTTGAAGGGGGCGAGTGGCTACACCTTC; CDR3: CASSLKGASGYTF; J: TRBJ1-2; D: TRBD1; length: 13; V: TRBV28; size: -
DNA: TGTGCCAGCAGCCGGACAGAGAACACTGAAGCTTTCTTT; CDR3: CASSRTENTEAFF; J: TRBJ1-1; D: -; length: 13; V: TRBV7-8; size: -
DNA: TGTGCCAGCAGCTTAGGCAGGGGCTACGAGCAGTTCTTC; CDR3: CASSLGRGYEQFF; J: TRBJ2-1; D: -; length: 13; V: TRBV7-2; size: -
DNA: TGTGCCAGCAGTCCGGACAGGAGCTCTGGAAACACCATATATTTT; CDR3: CASSPDRSSGNTIYF; J: TRBJ1-3; D: TRBD1; length: 15; V: TRBV6-5; size: -
DNA: TGTGCCAGCAGTGGGCTTGGCACAGGGGCAGACACTGAAGCTTTCTTT; CDR3: CASSGLGTGADTEAFF; J: TRBJ1-1; D: TRBD1; length: 16; V: TRBV6-1; size: once
DNA: TGTGCCAGCCAGGGGGATGGGGCCAACGTCCTGACTTTC; CDR3: CASQGDGANVLTF; J: TRBJ2-6; D: TRBD1; length: 13; V: TRBV2; size: -
DNA: TGTGCCAGCGCCCCCCTCGGGTCCTACGAGCAGTACTTC; CDR3: CASAPLGSYEQYF; J: TRBJ2-7; D: -; length: 13; V: TRBV6-5; size: -
DNA: TGTGCCAGCAGCGACTCAGGGATAGGGTATGGCTACACCTTC; CDR3: CASSDSGIGYGYTF; J: TRBJ1-2; D: -; length: 14; V: TRBV3-1/TRBV3-2; size: -
DNA: TGTGCCAGCAGTTTTTTCGGGAAGAACACTGAAGCTTTCTTT; CDR3: CASSFFGKNTEAFF; J: TRBJ1-1; D: -; length: 14; V: TRBV27; size: -
DNA: TGTGCCAGCAGCTTAGGAACAGGGCGCACAGATACGCAGTATTTT; CDR3: CASSLGTGRTDTQYF; J: TRBJ2-3; D: -; length: 15; V: TRBV11-2; size: -
DNA: TGTGCCAGCAGCCCCAGGGCCATGTCCTACGAGCAGTACTTC; CDR3: CASSPRAMSYEQYF; J: TRBJ2-7; D: -; length: 14; V: TRBV7-2; size: few
DNA: TGTGCCAGCAGCTCTCGGGGCAGGGTCTACGAGCAGTACTTC; CDR3: CASSSRGRVYEQYF; J: TRBJ2-7; D: -; length: 14; V: TRBV13; size: -
DNA: TGCGCCAGCAGCTTGGCCGGGCCGGGACAAGTGAACACTGAAGCTTTCTTT; CDR3: CASSLAGPGQVNTEAFF; J: TRBJ1-1; D: -; length: 17; V: TRBV5-1; size: -
DNA: TGTGCCAGCAGCCGACAGTCTAACTTTAACTATGGCTACACCTTC; CDR3: CASSRQSNFNYGYTF; J: TRBJ1-2; D: -; length: 15; V: TRBV7-9; size: -
DNA: TGTGCCATCAGTGACCACCGAGGTGGGGGTGGCACTGAAGCTTTCTTT; CDR3: CAISDHRGGGGTEAFF; J: TRBJ1-1; D: -; length: 16; V: TRBV10-3; size: -
DNA: TGTGCCAGCAGCACACGGGACGGTGAAGCTTTCTTT; CDR3: CASSTRDGEAFF; J: TRBJ1-1; D: -; length: 12; V: TRBV13; size: -
DNA: TGTGCCAGCAGCATCAGACCCAAGGCGGGCACTGAAGCTTTCTTT; CDR3: CASSIRPKAGTEAFF; J: TRBJ1-1; D: -; length: 15; V: TRBV9; size: once
DNA: TGCGCCAGCAGCTTTAAGGGGACGGCAAGCTCTGGGGCCAACGTCCTGACTTTC; CDR3: CASSFKGTASSGANVLTF; J: TRBJ2-6; D: -; length: 18; V: TRBV5-1; size: -
DNA: TGTGCCACCAGCAGAGATAGGGGTAACAATGAGCAGTTCTTC; CDR3: CATSRDRGNNEQFF; J: TRBJ2-1; D: -; length: 14; V: TRBV15; size: once
DNA: TGTGCCAGCAGCTCCTACGGGGGGAAGAATTCACCCCTCCACTTT; CDR3: CASSSYGGKNSPLHF; J: TRBJ1-6; D: -; length: 15; V: TRBV7-9; size: -
DNA: TGTGCCAGTAAGCTAGCGGGGGGGCAGGGTACGCAGTATTTT; CDR3: CASKLAGGQGTQYF; J: TRBJ2-3; D: TRBD2; length: 14; V: TRBV19; size: -
DNA: TGTGCCAGCAGCCAAGATTGGAGACTAGCGGGAGTTCGTAATGAGCAGTTCTTC; CDR3: CASSQDWRLAGVRNEQFF; J: TRBJ2-1; D: TRBD2; length: 18; V: TRBV14; size: -
DNA: TGTGCCAGCAGTTTAACGGGGGCCGATACGCAGTATTTT; CDR3: CASSLTGADTQYF; J: TRBJ2-3; D: -; length: 13; V: TRBV27; size: once
DNA: TGTGCCAGCAGCTTGCATCTGGTCCGGGAGGGCCGGAAGACCCAGTACTTC; CDR3: CASSLHLVREGRKTQYF; J: TRBJ2-5; D: TRBD2; length: 17; V: TRBV5-6; size: -